These T cell receptor beta chains were read from a single sample in a study of T cells in Graves' hyperthyroidism and ophthalmopathy. A single record per CDR3 protein comes from TCRdb applying MiXCR to the multiplex PCR reads. The repertoire holds hundreds of thousands of distinct CDR3 sequences, with around 15% as singletons. Specimen: blood. These receptors were taken from a woman aged 25 to 39 with Graves' hyperthyroidism. CDR3s include the opening cysteine and the closing phenylalanine or tryptophan. A D gene is named only where the DNA matches it firmly. Size tells how often a clone was seen (once, few, many) or the class of an expanded clone, and some rows leave it out.

V: TRBV12-3/TRBV12-4; J: TRBJ2-1; size: few; D: TRBD2; CDR3: CASGTSGRMNNEQFF; DNA: TGTGCCAGCGGGACTAGCGGGAGGATGAACAATGAGCAGTTCTTC
V: TRBV7-9; J: TRBJ2-1; size: many; D: NA; CDR3: CASTPKGPNEQFF; DNA: TGTGCCAGCACCCCCAAGGGGCCAAATGAGCAGTTCTTC
V: TRBV7-6; J: TRBJ2-1; size: NA; D: NA; CDR3: CASSLPQGRGSNEQFF; DNA: TGTGCCAGCAGCTTGCCCCAAGGGCGGGGTAGCAATGAGCAGTTCTTC
V: TRBV30; J: TRBJ1-1; size: many; D: NA; CDR3: CAWILGYDTEAFF; DNA: TGTGCCTGGATCCTGGGCTACGACACTGAAGCTTTCTTT
V: TRBV5-4; J: TRBJ2-2; size: once; D: NA; CDR3: CASSHRRTGELFF; DNA: TGTGCCAGCAGCCACAGGCGAACCGGGGAGCTGTTTTTT
V: TRBV30; J: TRBJ2-2; size: few; D: NA; CDR3: CAWDSSAVGTGELFF; DNA: TGTGCCTGGGACAGTTCCGCGGTTGGCACCGGGGAGCTGTTTTTT
V: TRBV6-1; J: TRBJ2-1; size: NA; D: NA; CDR3: CASTGGRGQFF; DNA: TGTGCCAGCACCGGGGGAAGGGGACAGTTCTTC
V: TRBV7-3; J: TRBJ2-1; size: many; D: NA; CDR3: CASSLIGILEDEQFF; DNA: TGTGCCAGCAGCTTAATCGGGATATTGGAGGATGAGCAGTTCTTC
V: TRBV2; J: TRBJ2-7; size: many; D: NA; CDR3: CASSHAGYEQYF; DNA: TGTGCCAGCAGCCACGCAGGGTACGAGCAGTACTTC
V: TRBV11-2; J: TRBJ1-4; size: many; D: TRBD1; CDR3: CASSFGTGPNEKLFF; DNA: TGTGCCAGCAGCTTTGGGACAGGGCCTAATGAAAAACTGTTTTTT
V: TRBV20-1; J: TRBJ1-1; size: NA; D: TRBD1; CDR3: CSVRDRANTEAFF; DNA: TGCAGTGTTAGGGACAGGGCAAACACTGAAGCTTTCTTT
V: TRBV20-1; J: TRBJ2-1; size: few; D: NA; CDR3: CSASGRERGGSYNEQFF; DNA: TGCAGTGCTAGTGGGCGGGAGAGGGGGGGCTCCTACAATGAGCAGTTCTTC
V: TRBV20-1; J: TRBJ1-2; size: NA; D: NA; CDR3: CSARDYRNYGYAF; DNA: TGCAGTGCTAGAGATTATCGGAACTATGGCTACGCCTTC
V: TRBV7-9; J: TRBJ2-5; size: many; D: NA; CDR3: CASSPPRPETQYF; DNA: TGTGCCAGCAGCCCCCCTCGTCCAGAGACCCAGTACTTC
V: TRBV3-1; J: TRBJ2-2; size: many; D: NA; CDR3: CASSQIRAGNTGELFF; DNA: TGTGCCAGCAGCCAAATAAGAGCTGGGAACACCGGGGAGCTGTTTTTT
V: TRBV12-3/TRBV12-4; J: TRBJ2-5; size: many; D: TRBD2; CDR3: CASSLGLDQETQYF; DNA: TGTGCCAGCAGCCTGGGACTAGATCAAGAGACCCAGTACTTC
V: TRBV9; J: TRBJ2-3; size: many; D: TRBD2; CDR3: CASSVSGLADTKNTQYF; DNA: TGTGCCAGCAGCGTATCCGGGCTAGCGGACACGAAGAATACGCAGTATTTT
V: TRBV11-2; J: TRBJ2-5; size: many; D: NA; CDR3: CASSLASATETQYF; DNA: TGTGCCAGCAGCTTAGCTTCAGCGACAGAGACCCAGTACTTC
V: TRBV20-1; J: TRBJ1-2; size: few; D: TRBD1; CDR3: CSARVGQGSYGYTF; DNA: TGCAGTGCTAGAGTGGGACAGGGAAGCTATGGCTACACCTTC
V: TRBV28; J: TRBJ2-7; size: many; D: NA; CDR3: CASSLGLSAYEQYF; DNA: TGTGCCAGCAGTTTAGGTCTATCGGCCTACGAGCAGTACTTC
V: TRBV3-1; J: TRBJ2-4; size: many; D: TRBD2; CDR3: CASSHPGLAGLDIQYF; DNA: TGTGCCAGCAGCCACCCCGGACTAGCGGGATTGGACATTCAGTACTTC
V: TRBV30; J: TRBJ2-3; size: once; D: NA; CDR3: CAMSVIWREKSTDTQYF; DNA: TGTGCCATGAGTGTAATTTGGCGGGAAAAAAGCACAGATACGCAGTATTTT
V: TRBV7-2; J: TRBJ2-7; size: many; D: TRBD2; CDR3: CASSLGTSLYYEQYF; DNA: TGTGCCAGCAGCTTGGGGACTAGTTTGTACTACGAGCAGTACTTC
V: TRBV5-1; J: TRBJ2-3; size: many; D: NA; CDR3: CASSLASGEADTQYF; DNA: TGCGCCAGCAGCTTGGCGTCGGGGGAGGCAGATACGCAGTATTTT